The 24 T cell receptor beta chains below come from one sample, sequenced in a study of OX40 agonist ivuxolimab in advanced cancers. TCRdb's copy holds only in-frame clones and misses some; the assay was immunoSEQ multiplex PCR. The data hold tens of thousands of clones, with approximately 90% observed a single time. The input for sequencing was CD4+ or CD8+ T cells sorted from blood, taken in a trial of the OX40 agonist ivuxolimab. The source is an adult with an advanced solid tumor such as melanoma, head and neck, liver or kidney cancer.

This rearrangement joins TRBV10-3 to TRBJ1-2; no firm D call. CDR1 is ENHRY, CDR2 SYGVKD, per germline. The CDR3 sequence is 15 residues long. Trimming pared 0 bases from V and 2 bases from J, leaving 10 bases between. This CDR3 is CAISESPALNYGYTF. CDR3 coding DNA: TGTGCCATCAGTGAGTCTCCGGCTTTAAACTATGGCTACACCTTC.

V is TRBV7-2 and J is TRBJ1-1, with no clear D. CDR1 SGHTA and CDR2 FQGNSA come from the germline V gene. With 5 bases removed from V and 5 bases from J, the gap between germline ends came to 9 bases. This CDR3 contains 12 residues. The CDR3 is CASSPRGTEAFF. DNA of the CDR3: TGTGCCAGCAGCCCCCGAGGGACTGAAGCTTTCTTT.

This clone was recorded only once. The chain combines TRBV6-5 with TRBJ1-5; TRBD1 is a possible D gene (5 bases). Germline V lookup: CDR1 MNHEY, CDR2 SVGAGI. The CDR3 length is 16 residues. The ends were cut back, 4 bases at V and 3 bases at J, with 16 bases in the middle. The CDR3 DNA sequence: TGTGCCAGCAGTTTTGGCCCGGGGCGAGTCAATCAGCCCCAGCATTTT. Its protein is CASSFGPGRVNQPQHF.

The rearrangement joins TRBV19 to TRBJ2-2, with a weak D call TRBD2 (7 bases). V lost 7 bases and J lost 4, with 19 bases in between. The CDR3 runs 16 residues. The germline V gene encodes CDR1 LNHDA and CDR2 SQIVND (reference sequence). This chain's CDR3 is CASTETRGGGTGELFF. CDR3 bases: TGTGCCAGTACGGAGACTCGCGGGGGCGGCACCGGGGAGCTGTTTTTT.

V and J are TRBV6-1 and TRBJ1-5, with D uncertain. The length of the CDR3 is 13 residues. V lost 5 bases and J 0 bases, leaving 5 bases between the germline ends. Germline values: CDR1 MNHNS, CDR2 SASEGT. CDR3 coding DNA: TGTGCCAGCAGTTTAGATAGCAATCAGCCCCAGCATTTT. Its translation: CASSLDSNQPQHF.

The V and J genes are TRBV7-9 and TRBJ2-7; tentative D call: TRBD2 (6 bases). The CDR3 consists of 13 residues. Trimming removed 4 bases at V and 2 bases at J, with 9 bases between. Germline CDR1 is SEHNR and CDR2 is FQNEAQ (reference sequence). The DNA for the CDR3 is TGTGCCAGCAGCTCGGAGGGAGCCTACGAGCAGTACTTC. As protein: CASSSEGAYEQYF.

J is TRBJ1-6 and V is TRBV4-2; 8 bases map to TRBD1. Looked up from germline, CDR1 is LGHNA and CDR2 is YNFKEQ. The CDR3 totals 14 residues. Unmatched junction bases numbered 7, after V lost 4 bases and J lost 11 bases. The CDR3 region is CASSPTGGPAPLHF. The CDR3, as DNA: TGTGCCAGCAGCCCCACAGGGGGTCCGGCACCCCTCCACTTT.

The DNA for the CDR3 is TGTGCCAGCTCACCGCCAAGTGGTCGGGAGACCCAGTACTTC. The encoded protein is CASSPPSGRETQYF. This chain links TRBV18 with TRBJ2-5; D is undetermined. There are 14 residues in the CDR3. Germline V gives CDR1 KGHSH, CDR2 LQKENI. V lost 3 bases and J 5 bases, leaving 13 bases between the germline ends.

This clone was seen a single time. V is TRBV9 and J is TRBJ2-3, with TRBD2 identical over 8 bases. Trimming cost V 2 bases and J 4 bases; bases outside gene matches: 6. The CDR3 contains 15 residues. Germline V gives CDR1 SGDLS, CDR2 YYNGEE. CDR3 protein: CASSVGGASADTQYF. DNA for the CDR3: TGTGCCAGCAGCGTCGGGGGGGCCTCGGCAGATACGCAGTATTTT.

The genes are TRBV28 and TRBJ2-3; D not resolved. This CDR3 has 12 residues. Trimming pared 1 base from V and 6 bases from J, leaving 5 bases between. The germline gives CDR1 MDHEN, CDR2 SYDVKM. The CDR3 protein is CASSLSEDTQYF. The CDR3 DNA reads as TGTGCCAGCAGTTTATCGGAGGATACGCAGTATTTT.

The chain has TRBV7-2 and TRBJ1-1; D possibly corresponds to TRBD1 (5 bases). Germline CDR1 is SGHTA and CDR2 is FQGNSA. This CDR3 region has 14 residues. Trimming removed 1 base at V and 1 base at J, with 7 bases between. The CDR3 sequence is CASSLGGPNTEAFF. The CDR3 coding sequence is TGTGCCAGCAGCTTAGGGGGACCGAACACTGAAGCTTTCTTT.

This clone was recorded once. V gene TRBV27 combines with J gene TRBJ1-4, with D tentatively TRBD1 (5 bases). The V and J ends lost 2 bases and 4 bases respectively, with 17 bases between them. Germline lookup yields CDR1 MNHEY and CDR2 SMNVEV (reference sequence). This CDR3 is built from 17 residues. The CDR3 loop reads CASSLVVDWGSNEKLFF. In DNA, the CDR3 is TGTGCCAGCAGTTTAGTGGTAGATTGGGGGAGTAATGAAAAACTGTTTTTT.

The rearrangement uses TRBV7-6 and TRBJ2-7, with D perhaps TRBD1 or TRBD2 (6 bases each). This CDR3 has 14 residues. V shed 5 bases and J shed 6 bases, with 17 bases lying between them. In germline, CDR1 is SGHVS, CDR2 FNYEAQ. This CDR3 is CASSPEAQGGEQYF. For the CDR3, the DNA is TGTGCCAGCAGCCCCGAGGCACAGGGAGGCGAGCAGTACTTC.

The V gene is TRBV6-5, the J gene TRBJ2-5; D perhaps matches TRBD1 (6 bases). This CDR3 is 13 amino acids long. Per germline, CDR1 MNHEY and CDR2 SVGAGI. Deletions cut 6 bases from V and 7 bases from J, with 15 bases between. The CDR3, as DNA: TGTGCCAGCAGCCTACAGGGTTCGGGGACCCAGTACTTC. It translates to CASSLQGSGTQYF.

V usage is TRBV5-5 and J usage is TRBJ1-2; D perhaps matches TRBD1 (5 bases). V was cut by 2 bases and J by 3 bases, with 17 bases left in between. The germline V gene has CDR1 SGHKS and CDR2 YYEKEE (reference sequence). The CDR3 has 16 residues. CDR3 loop: CASSLYITTGYYGYTF. In DNA form, the CDR3 reads TGTGCCAGCAGCTTATACATAACAACAGGATACTATGGCTACACCTTC.

This chain uses TRBV7-6 with TRBJ2-2; 10 nucleotides match TRBD1. The CDR3 sequence is 15 residues long. The germline V gene encodes CDR1 SGHVS and CDR2 FNYEAQ. V trimming: 5 bases; J trimming: 5 bases; junction bases outside the gene matches: 5. CDR3 loop: CASSPGTGVTGELFF. The DNA of the CDR3 is TGTGCCAGCAGCCCCGGGACAGGGGTGACCGGGGAGCTGTTTTTT.

The chain recombines TRBV7-9 with TRBJ2-2; no clear D. V gave up 7 bases and J gave up 3 bases, with 12 bases separating them. The CDR3 is made up of 14 amino acids. Per germline, CDR1 SEHNR and CDR2 FQNEAQ (reference sequence). The CDR3 DNA reads TGTGCCAGCACCCTAGGTCGCGACACCGGGGAGCTGTTTTTT. Translated, it gives CASTLGRDTGELFF.

The J gene is TRBJ1-5, the V gene TRBV10-3; D may be TRBD1 (6 bases). Trimming took 3 bases from V and 5 from J, leaving 8 bases between them. CDR1 is ENHRY, CDR2 SYGVKD, per germline. This CDR3 contains 13 residues. CDR3 amino acids: CAISEQGDQPQHF. DNA for the CDR3: TGTGCCATCAGTGAACAGGGAGATCAGCCCCAGCATTTT.

The rearrangement uses TRBV28 and TRBJ2-7, with 9 positions matching TRBD1. Germline CDR1 is MDHEN and CDR2 is SYDVKM. The CDR3 covers 13 residues. Trimming at V came to 4 bases and at J to 4 bases, leaving 2 bases not matched to a gene. CDR3 nucleotides: TGTGCCAGCAGTTCCGGACAGGGGTACGAGCAGTACTTC. This gives the protein CASSSGQGYEQYF.

The rearrangement joins TRBV30 to TRBJ2-7; TRBD1 aligns across 8 bases. V dropped 7 bases and J dropped 0; count of bases not matched to a gene: 8. The CDR3 covers 14 residues. Germline values: CDR1 GTSNPN, CDR2 SVGIG (reference sequence). The CDR3 region has the DNA TGTGCCTTCGAAAGACAGGGGCACTCCTACGAGCAGTACTTC. Translation gives CAFERQGHSYEQYF.

The gene calls are TRBV6-5 and TRBJ1-6, with D maybe TRBD1 (5 bases). Between the trimmed V and J ends, which lost 5 bases and 9 bases, there was a span of 11 bases. The germline V gene has CDR1 MNHEY and CDR2 SVGAGI. The CDR3 spans 13 residues. The CDR3 region is CASSETGGSPLHF. CDR3 in DNA: TGTGCCAGCAGTGAAACAGGTGGTTCACCCCTCCACTTT.

The V gene is TRBV5-6, the J gene TRBJ2-6; D is unclear. Germline V gene sequence: CDR1 SGHDT, CDR2 YYEEEE. Trimming cost V 2 bases and J 0 bases, with 9 bases left between them. The CDR3 loop spans 16 amino acids. CDR3 sequence: CASSLSRLSGANVLTF. DNA for the CDR3: TGTGCCAGCAGCTTATCACGCCTCTCTGGGGCCAACGTCCTGACTTTC.

V and J are TRBV2 and TRBJ1-1, with D hard to call. CDR1 and CDR2 (germline): SNHLY, FYNNEI. This CDR3 contains 14 residues. Trimming shortened V by 3 bases and J by 0 bases, and 8 bases separated the two germline ends. CDR3 residues: CASSDLAMNTEAFF. DNA of the CDR3: TGTGCCAGCAGTGATTTAGCCATGAACACTGAAGCTTTCTTT.

The V gene is TRBV5-1, the J gene TRBJ1-2, with TRBD1 identical over 9 bases. The germline gives CDR1 SGHRS, CDR2 YFSETQ. This CDR3 comprises 13 residues. V was pared by 4 bases and J by 6 bases, with 4 bases of the junction left unmatched. The CDR3 sequence: CASSQDRGDGYTF. The CDR3 bases are TGCGCCAGCAGCCAGGACAGGGGAGATGGCTACACCTTC.